These 25 T cell receptor beta chains originate from one sample sequenced in a study of OX40 agonist ivuxolimab in advanced cancers. Library preparation used the immunoSEQ multiplex PCR assay. TCRdb obtained this table from immuneACCESS and retained in-frame rearrangements with V and J assigned. These tables miss some clones; where compared with another copy, unresolved V genes account for less than half of the shortfall, and the remainder is unexplained. The sample contains some 48,000 clones, around 80% of them found a single time. Together, the top ten hold 7.3% of the sample. The sample in question was CD4+ or CD8+ T cells sorted from blood, obtained in a trial of the OX40 agonist ivuxolimab. Every receptor here comes from an adult with an advanced solid tumor such as melanoma, head and neck, liver or kidney cancer.

This clone appeared a few times. The genes are TRBV5-1 and TRBJ2-7; unclear D gene. With 6 bases removed from V and 4 bases from J, the gap between germline ends came to 8 bases. The CDR3 loop spans 11 amino acids. The V gene's germline CDR1 is SGHRS and CDR2 YFSETQ. This CDR3 reads CASTLGYEQYF. DNA for the CDR3: TGCGCCAGCACCCTCGGATACGAGCAGTACTTC.

In nucleotides, the CDR3 is TGTGCCAGTAGCGACAGTAAGCGGAGCAATCAGCCCCAGCATTTT. This translates into CASSDSKRSNQPQHF. The chain employs TRBV19 and TRBJ1-5, with D tentatively TRBD1 (5 bases). Trimming left V 6 bases short and J 1 base short, with 13 bases between. Germline V CDR1 and CDR2: LNHDA, SQIVND (reference sequence). The CDR3 runs 15 residues.

The rearrangement uses TRBV29-1 and TRBJ1-2; D not resolved. Trimming pared 7 bases from V and 8 bases from J, leaving 14 bases between. The germline CDR1 and CDR2 sequences are SQVTM and ANQGSEA. The CDR3 spans 11 residues. CDR3: CSGGRERGYTF. The CDR3 DNA reads TGCAGCGGTGGACGGGAGAGGGGCTACACCTTC.

The chain recombines TRBV19 with TRBJ1-1; 7 bases are a match to TRBD1. There are 15 residues in the CDR3. Germline CDR1 reads LNHDA; CDR2 reads SQIVND (reference sequence). V lost 5 bases to trimming and J lost 6 bases; unmatched junction nucleotides: 12. The chain's CDR3 is CASSLPQTGPSEAFF. In DNA, the CDR3 is TGTGCCAGTAGTCTACCCCAGACAGGGCCTTCTGAAGCTTTCTTT.

This clone was counted once. The chain is built from TRBV4-3 and TRBJ1-1; D ambiguous. The germline gives CDR1 LGHNA, CDR2 YSLEER. V gave up 0 bases and J gave up 5 bases, with 7 bases separating them. The CDR3 spans 13 residues. The CDR3 nucleotides are TGCGCCAGCAGCCAAGAACCCCGGACTGAAGCTTTCTTT. This sequence encodes CASSQEPRTEAFF.

The chain is built from TRBV2 and TRBJ2-7; D is possibly TRBD1 (6 bases). Germline V gene sequence: CDR1 SNHLY, CDR2 FYNNEI. Trimming pared 4 bases from V and 3 bases from J, leaving 16 bases between. This CDR3 is 15 amino acids long. CDR3 region: CASSARTDTYYEQYF. The CDR3 DNA reads as TGTGCCAGCAGTGCTCGGACAGACACCTACTACGAGCAGTACTTC.

The rearrangement uses TRBV5-4 and TRBJ2-2; TRBD1 matches 11 bases. J gave up 6 bases and V 4 bases, and 2 bases lay outside the gene matches. CDR1 is SGHNT, CDR2 YYREEE, per germline (reference sequence). This CDR3 contains 14 residues. CDR3 nucleotide sequence: TGTGCCAGCAGCGGGGGACAGGGGGCCGGGGAGCTGTTTTTT. Translated, it gives CASSGGQGAGELFF.

Concerning this clone: The sample carries other DNA sequences with the same CDR3. This chain joins TRBV9 and TRBJ2-7; TRBD1 is a possible D gene (5 bases). Germline V gene lookup returns CDR1 SGDLS and CDR2 YYNGEE. This CDR3 is 14 amino acids long. V lost 2 bases to trimming and J lost 2 bases, with 11 bases between them. CDR3 amino acids: CASSVAAGTYEQYF. The CDR3 DNA is TGTGCCAGCAGCGTGGCGGCAGGGACCTACGAGCAGTACTTC. Together with reference TRBV9 and TRBJ2-7, the CDR3 gives the full variable domain: DSGVTQTPKHLITATGQRVTLRCSPRSGDLSVYWYQQSLDQGLQFLIQYYNGEERAKGNILERFSAQQFPDLHSELNLSSLELGDSALYFCASSVAAGTYEQYFGPGTRLTVT.

This clone was seen a handful of times. The chain couples TRBV27 to TRBJ2-7; tentative D call: TRBD2 (7 bases). The germline V and J ends were trimmed by 5 bases and 4 bases, with 15 bases remaining between them. CDR3 size: 14 residues. Per the germline V gene, CDR1 is MNHEY and CDR2 is SMNVEV (reference sequence). CDR3 in DNA: TGTGCCAGCAGTCGGGGGCGGGGGTGGTACGAGCAGTACTTC. Residues: CASSRGRGWYEQYF.

V is TRBV7-2 and J is TRBJ2-7, with 13 nucleotides matching TRBD2. CDR1 is SGHTA, CDR2 FQGNSA, per germline. Trimming cost V 5 bases and J 2 bases; bases outside gene matches: 9. This CDR3 has 17 residues. CDR3 sequence (DNA): TGTGCCAGCAGCCCGCGGACTAGCGGGAGAGTTGCCTACGAGCAGTACTTC. Protein sequence: CASSPRTSGRVAYEQYF.

The chain carries TRBV5-5 and TRBJ1-1; D is uncertain. This CDR3 is 13 amino acids long. Germline CDR1 reads SGHKS; CDR2 reads YYEKEE (reference sequence). V lost 1 base and J 6 bases, leaving 10 bases between the germline ends. The CDR3 DNA is TGTGCCAGCAGCTTGTTCGCAGAAGCTGAAGCTTTCTTT. This encodes CASSLFAEAEAFF.

The genes are TRBV2 and TRBJ1-1, with 8 bases fitting TRBD1. Germline V gene lookup returns CDR1 SNHLY and CDR2 FYNNEI. The CDR3 loop spans 14 amino acids. The V and J ends lost 6 bases and 4 bases, in that order; junction bases with no gene match: 7. The CDR3 reads CASSPRQGSTEAFF. The CDR3 DNA is TGTGCCAGCAGCCCCAGACAGGGGAGCACTGAAGCTTTCTTT.

This clone was found a few times. The rearrangement joins TRBV4-1 to TRBJ2-1; TRBD2 agrees at 14 bases. Germline CDR1 is MGHRA and CDR2 is YSYEKL. Trimming cost V 3 bases and J 15 bases; bases outside gene matches: 4. The CDR3 runs to 13 residues. CDR3 protein: CASSQGLAGARFF. The DNA of the CDR3 is TGCGCCAGCAGCCAGGGACTAGCGGGAGCGCGGTTCTTC.

The genes are TRBV7-9 and TRBJ1-2; TRBD1 agrees at 10 bases. Germline CDR1 and CDR2: SEHNR and FQNEAQ (reference sequence). With 5 bases clipped from V and 4 bases from J, the junction kept 16 bases outside the gene matches. CDR3 length: 18 residues. CDR3 region: CASSRNRDRGGRGYGYTF. The CDR3 DNA follows: TGTGCCAGCAGCCGCAACCGGGACAGGGGTGGACGTGGCTATGGCTACACCTTC.

V and J are TRBV19 and TRBJ1-2; 11 bases map to TRBD1. The V segment lost 3 bases and the J segment 6 bases; nucleotides outside the gene matches: 6. CDR1 is LNHDA, CDR2 SQIVND, per germline (reference sequence). This CDR3 spans 15 amino acids. The chain's CDR3 is CASSMRTGGENGYTF. CDR3 DNA sequence: TGTGCCAGTAGTATGAGGACAGGGGGCGAGAATGGCTACACCTTC.

The rearrangement links TRBV18 to TRBJ2-7; D remains unclear. Trimming cost V 3 bases and J 0 bases, with 6 bases left between them. This CDR3 region has 13 residues. Looked up from germline, CDR1 is KGHSH and CDR2 is LQKENI. CDR3 nucleotide sequence: TGTGCCAGCTCACCTATTCCCTCCTACGAGCAGTACTTC. This translates into CASSPIPSYEQYF. The full variable domain, its missing parts supplied by reference TRBV18 and TRBJ2-7, is NAGVMQNPRHLVRRRGQEARLRCSPMKGHSHVYWYRQLPEEGLKFMVYLQKENIIDESGMPKERFSAEFPKEGPSILRIQQVVRGDSAAYFCASSPIPSYEQYFGPGTRLTVT.

The V call is TRBV4-1, the J call TRBJ1-5, with D perhaps TRBD1 (5 bases). Trimming took 6 bases from V and 2 from J, leaving 14 bases between them. The germline V gene has CDR1 MGHRA and CDR2 YSYEKL. The CDR3 length is 15 residues. CDR3 DNA: TGCGCCAGCAGTTCGGGGGAGCTTGGCAATCAGCCCCAGCATTTT. Amino acid sequence: CASSSGELGNQPQHF.

The V gene is TRBV30, the J gene TRBJ1-1; D is possibly TRBD1 (6 bases). The CDR3 totals 13 residues. CDR1 and CDR2 from the germline V gene are GTSNPN and SVGIG (reference sequence). V was shortened by 4 bases and J by 7 bases, with 16 bases between the two germline ends. CDR3 sequence (DNA): TGTGCCTGGACCCCCCGGACAGTACATGAAGCTTTCTTT. This translates into CAWTPRTVHEAFF.

The chain recombines TRBV7-2 with TRBJ2-1, with D unresolved. The CDR3 runs 15 residues. Germline values: CDR1 SGHTA, CDR2 FQGNSA. Trimming removed 1 base from V and 9 bases from J, with 16 bases in between. CDR3 in amino acids: CASSLVWQAAFEQFF. CDR3 coding DNA: TGTGCCAGCAGCTTAGTTTGGCAGGCGGCTTTTGAGCAGTTCTTC.

The chain employs TRBV7-2 and TRBJ2-5; a weak D match, TRBD1 (6 bases). Per germline, CDR1 SGHTA and CDR2 FQGNSA. Between the trimmed V and J ends, which lost 5 bases and 1 base, there was a span of 14 bases. The CDR3 has 15 amino acids. In nucleotides, the CDR3 is TGTGCCAGCAGCCCCATCAGGGGATTCCAAGAGACCCAGTACTTC. This translates into CASSPIRGFQETQYF.

The chain links TRBV4-1 to TRBJ1-5, with D hard to call. The CDR3 is 14 amino acids. The germline CDR1 and CDR2 sequences are MGHRA and YSYEKL. Between the trimmed V and J ends, which lost 0 bases and 6 bases, there was a span of 9 bases. CDR3 amino acids: CASSQDWGSQPQHF. CDR3 nucleotides: TGCGCCAGCAGCCAAGATTGGGGTAGTCAGCCCCAGCATTTT.

This clone was found a few times. The V call is TRBV7-2, the J call TRBJ2-7, with D perhaps matching TRBD1 (6 bases). This CDR3 is 13 amino acids long. With 6 bases removed from V and 3 bases from J, the gap between germline ends came to 12 bases. The germline CDR1 and CDR2 sequences are SGHTA and FQGNSA. The CDR3 bases are TGTGCCAGCAGAGCAACAGGGTTCTACGAGCAGTACTTC. Its protein is CASRATGFYEQYF.

A single count supports this clone. The chain carries TRBV5-1 and TRBJ1-1; no clear D gene. V lost 5 bases and J 1 base, leaving 9 bases between the germline ends. The CDR3 runs 13 residues. CDR1 is SGHRS and CDR2 is YFSETQ in the germline V gene. CDR3 nucleotides: TGCGCCAGCAGGACCGGATGGAACACTGAAGCTTTCTTT. As protein: CASRTGWNTEAFF.

CDR3 bases: TGTGCCAGCAACGCACAGGGTGACACTGAAGCTTTCTTT. This codes for CASNAQGDTEAFF. The V gene is TRBV5-5, the J gene TRBJ1-1; D may be TRBD1 (6 bases). The CDR3 is 13 residues long. V was trimmed by 6 bases and J by 3 bases, leaving 12 bases between them. The germline V gene has CDR1 SGHKS and CDR2 YYEKEE (reference sequence).

This clone was observed once. The chain couples TRBV29-1 to TRBJ2-7; possibly TRBD2 for D (6 bases). Germline V gene data show CDR1 as SQVTM and CDR2 as ANQGSEA. The CDR3 has 14 amino acids. V shed 5 bases and J shed 5 bases, with 19 bases lying between them. The CDR3 DNA reads TGCAGCGTTCGGGGAGGTCGGGGCGTCGACGAGCAGTACTTC. It is translated as CSVRGGRGVDEQYF.